The clone carrying this TCR beta chain was observed at least ten times. RNA transcripts were the template for amplifying TCR beta CDR3 regions. An initial round of RT-PCR targeting the TCR CDR3 relied on the HTBI primer set. TCRdb recomputed calls from the multiplex PCR reads with MiXCR, one row per CDR3 protein. Altogether about 350,000 distinct CDR3 sequences are present, about 15% being singletons, with the ten largest covering around 23%. These data come from a study of T cells in Graves' hyperthyroidism and ophthalmopathy. The CDR3 length is 14 residues. Germline V gives CDR1 MNHNS, CDR2 SASEGT. V shed 7 bases and J 8 bases; nucleotides not matched to a gene: 13.

This receptor was identified in a young woman with Graves' hyperthyroidism. The specimen was blood. This chain joins TRBV6-1 and TRBJ1-2, with 7 bases identical to TRBD1. The CDR3 coding sequence is TGTGCCAGCACCATGGCCGGGACAGCGGAAGGCTACACCTTC. Protein: CASTMAGTAEGYTF.